One and the same sample provided the 30 T cell receptor beta chains below, sequenced in a study of identical twins. TCRdb re-analysed the 5' RACE reads in MiXCR, keeping a single row per CDR3 protein. The sample includes 470,000 or so distinct CDR3 sequences, about 24% of them seen just once. The sample was also linked to a second study, of T cells expressing NK-cell markers.

The source material was CD4+ T cells sorted from blood. These receptors came from a woman aged 18-35 years in good health.

The chain couples TRBV5-1 to TRBJ2-5, with 9 bases identical to TRBD2. The germline CDR1 and CDR2 sequences are SGHRS and YFSETQ. The CDR3 length is 14 residues. Trimming removed 6 bases from V and 3 bases from J; junction bases left unmatched: 6. CDR3 in amino acids: CASNSLAGKETQYF. The CDR3 region has the DNA TGCGCCAGCAACTCGCTAGCGGGGAAAGAGACCCAGTACTTC.

This clonotype showed up just a few times. The chain joins TRBV6-2 or TRBV6-3 to TRBJ1-2; no clear D. V was cut by 2 bases and J by 2 bases, with 21 bases left in between. The germline V gene has CDR1 MNHEY and CDR2 SVGEGT. This CDR3 is built from 18 residues. The CDR3 DNA is TGTGCCAGCAGTTACGACATAAGAGCGTTGGTTTCAAACTATGGCTACACCTTC. This encodes CASSYDIRALVSNYGYTF.

This clonotype was counted only a few times. The V and J genes are TRBV12-3 or TRBV12-4 and TRBJ2-3, with D possibly matching TRBD2 (6 bases). V was pared by 6 bases and J by 2 bases, with 12 bases between. This CDR3 spans 14 amino acids. The CDR3 DNA follows: TGTGCCAGCAGCCGGCGACTAGACACAGATACGCAGTATTTT. Its protein product is CASSRRLDTDTQYF.

This clonotype was seen more than once but under ten times. V usage is TRBV20-1 and J usage is TRBJ1-2, with TRBD1 identical over 8 bases. Germline assignment: CDR1 DFQATT and CDR2 SNEGSKA (reference sequence). The CDR3 length is 14 residues. Unmatched junction bases numbered 4, after V lost 0 bases and J lost 4 bases. The CDR3 nucleotides read TGCAGTGCTAGAGATGGACAGGGTTCCTATGGCTACACCTTC. Translating gives CSARDGQGSYGYTF.

This rearrangement joins TRBV5-4 to TRBJ2-1; perhaps TRBD2 as D (6 bases). The ends were cut back, 0 bases at V and 9 bases at J, with 16 bases in the middle. The V gene's germline CDR1 is SGHNT and CDR2 YYREEE (reference sequence). CDR3 size: 15 residues. CDR3 amino acids: CASSLGGTQLREQFF. CDR3 DNA: TGTGCCAGCAGCTTGGGCGGGACCCAGCTGCGTGAGCAGTTCTTC.

The rearrangement uses TRBV7-9 and TRBJ1-4; D is unresolved. Trimming cost V 2 bases and J 7 bases, with 5 bases left between them. Germline CDR1 SEHNR, CDR2 FQNEAQ (reference sequence). The CDR3 spans 12 residues. The CDR3 reads CASSLQLEKLFF. The CDR3 DNA reads as TGTGCCAGCAGCTTACAGCTTGAAAAACTGTTTTTT.

The CDR3: CASSRSVGVEQYF. The CDR3 DNA reads as TGTGCCAGCAGCCGGTCGGTGGGGGTCGAGCAGTACTTC. The V call is TRBV3-1, the J call TRBJ2-7; D assignment may be TRBD1 or TRBD2 (5 bases each). The germline V gene encodes CDR1 LGHDT and CDR2 YNNKEL (reference sequence). V was trimmed by 4 bases and J by 6 bases, leaving 13 bases between them. The CDR3 covers 13 residues.

This clonotype was detected a few times. The genes are TRBV27 and TRBJ2-1; perhaps TRBD2 as D (6 bases). Trimming cost V 1 base and J 4 bases, with 11 bases left between them. The CDR3 extends over 15 amino acids. The germline V gene encodes CDR1 MNHEY and CDR2 SMNVEV (reference sequence). The CDR3 nucleotides are TGTGCCAGCAGTTTATATGGCGGGAAATACAATGAGCAGTTCTTC. This sequence encodes CASSLYGGKYNEQFF.

J is TRBJ2-3 and V is TRBV20-1; D gene uncertain. CDR1 and CDR2 from the germline V gene are DFQATT and SNEGSKA (reference sequence). Trimming took 6 bases from V and 0 from J, leaving 10 bases between them. This CDR3 region has 13 residues. The CDR3 DNA sequence: TGCAGTGCCGAGCTTACTAGCACAGATACGCAGTATTTT. As protein: CSAELTSTDTQYF.

In this sample, this clonotype turned up once. The J gene is TRBJ2-3, the V gene TRBV5-1, with D maybe TRBD2 (6 bases). CDR1 SGHRS and CDR2 YFSETQ come from the germline V gene. This CDR3 is built from 16 residues. Trimming stripped 0 bases from V and 0 bases from J, with 11 bases between. For the CDR3, the DNA is TGCGCCAGCAGCTTGGGGGTTAGCGGTAGCACAGATACGCAGTATTTT. Translating gives CASSLGVSGSTDTQYF.

This sequence joins TRBV6-4 and TRBJ2-1; TRBD1 is a possible D gene (6 bases). Trimming cost V 2 bases and J 9 bases, with 14 bases left between them. Germline loops: CDR1 MRHNA, CDR2 SNTAGT. There are 14 residues in the CDR3. CDR3 nucleotide sequence: TGTGCCAGCAGTGACCGGGGTAGCAGGGGTGAGCAGTTCTTC. It translates to CASSDRGSRGEQFF.

This clonotype has just a few counts. The rearrangement links TRBV7-2 to TRBJ2-3; 8 bases line up with TRBD2. CDR3 length: 18 residues. J gave up 0 bases and V 0 bases, and 8 bases lay outside the gene matches. Germline CDR1 and CDR2: SGHTA and FQGNSA. The CDR3 nucleotides are TGTGCCAGCAGCTTAGCGCTAAAGCCTAGCGGGAGCACAGATACGCAGTATTTT. Its translation is CASSLALKPSGSTDTQYF.

This clonotype was counted a few times. The chain uses TRBV4-3 and TRBJ2-5, with a tentative D call TRBD2 (6 bases). Per germline, CDR1 LGHNA and CDR2 YSLEER. The CDR3 has 16 residues. Trimming took 0 bases from V and 2 from J, leaving 13 bases between them. As DNA, the CDR3 is TGCGCCAGCAGCCAAGATATTCGAGGAGGGCAAGAGACCCAGTACTTC. Its protein is CASSQDIRGGQETQYF.

The chain has TRBV20-1 and TRBJ2-7; weak D call: TRBD2 (5 bases). V was cut by 0 bases and J by 0 bases, with 12 bases left in between. Per the germline V gene, CDR1 is DFQATT and CDR2 is SNEGSKA (reference sequence). This CDR3 has 15 residues. This chain's CDR3 is CSARELGANSYEQYF. CDR3 sequence (DNA): TGCAGTGCTAGAGAGTTGGGAGCTAACTCCTACGAGCAGTACTTC.

With regard to this clonotype: Its ends do not fully match the called genes, so a read error is possible. The chain is built from TRBV18 and TRBJ2-5, with D possibly being TRBD1 (6 bases). The CDR3 is 15 residues long. Germline CDR1 and CDR2: KGHSH and LQKENI. The CDR3 nucleotides read TGTTCCAGCTCAACAGGGTTTGATGTATCAGAGACCCAGTACTTC. Its translation is CSSSTGFDVSETQYF. Together with reference TRBV18 and TRBJ2-5, the CDR3 gives the full variable domain: NAGVMQNPRHLVRRRGQEARLRCSPMKGHSHVYWYRQLPEEGLKFMVYLQKENIIDESGMPKERFSAEFPKEGPSILRIQQVVRGDSAAYFCSSSTGFDVSETQYFGPGTRLLVL.

This rearrangement joins TRBV11-2 to TRBJ2-3, with 7 bases fitting TRBD2. CDR3 size: 14 residues. Germline V gene data show CDR1 as SGHAT and CDR2 as FQNNGV. V shed 3 bases and J 4 bases; nucleotides not matched to a gene: 4. The CDR3 DNA reads as TGTGCCAGCAGCTTCCGCACTAGCGCAGATACGCAGTATTTT. Protein: CASSFRTSADTQYF.

This clonotype turned up a few times. The rearrangement uses TRBV12-3 or TRBV12-4 and TRBJ2-5; D remains ambiguous. The V end was cut by 3 bases, the J end by 5 bases, with 16 bases between. The CDR3 length is 15 residues. CDR3 DNA sequence: TGTGCCAGCAGTTTGAGCCGGGTTATCAGGGAGACCCAGTACTTC. Its protein product is CASSLSRVIRETQYF.

This clonotype has only a few counts. The CDR3 DNA reads TGCAGTGCTTATAGCCCCCGTCAAAACTACGAGCAGTACTTC. The encoded protein is CSAYSPRQNYEQYF. This rearrangement joins TRBV20-1 to TRBJ2-7; D unclear. CDR3 length: 14 residues. Germline CDR1 is DFQATT and CDR2 is SNEGSKA (reference sequence). Trimming stripped 5 bases from V and 3 bases from J, with 17 bases between.

This chain links TRBV6-1 with TRBJ1-3; TRBD1 is a possible D gene (5 bases). CDR1 is MNHNS and CDR2 is SASEGT in the germline V gene. The CDR3 covers 15 residues. The germline V and J ends were trimmed by 2 bases and 4 bases, with 12 bases remaining between them. CDR3 protein: CASSETAREGNTIYF. DNA of the CDR3: TGTGCCAGCAGTGAAACCGCCAGGGAGGGAAACACCATATATTTT.

The CDR3 loop reads CASSLVETPNTGELFF. The DNA for the CDR3 is TGTGCCAGCAGCTTAGTTGAGACACCTAACACCGGGGAGCTGTTTTTT. The V and J genes are TRBV7-9 and TRBJ2-2; D gene ambiguous. Trimming shortened V by 1 base and J by 2 bases, and 11 bases separated the two germline ends. The CDR3 totals 16 residues. Germline CDR1 SEHNR, CDR2 FQNEAQ (reference sequence).

This clonotype showed up many times. The chain has TRBV5-8 and TRBJ2-7, with 7 positions matching TRBD1. V lost 4 bases, J lost 2 bases, and 6 bases stayed unmatched. CDR1 and CDR2 from the germline V gene are SGHTS and YDEGEE. The CDR3 contains 14 residues. The CDR3 coding sequence is TGTGCCAGCAGCGATAACAGGGGAACCTACGAGCAGTACTTC. Amino acid sequence: CASSDNRGTYEQYF.

The gene calls are TRBV7-9 and TRBJ2-1; 9 bases map to TRBD2. Germline lookup yields CDR1 SEHNR and CDR2 FQNEAQ (reference sequence). CDR3 length: 17 residues. V lost 5 bases to trimming and J lost 2 bases; unmatched junction nucleotides: 10. The CDR3 loop is CASSPVRASGAYNEQFF. CDR3 nucleotides: TGTGCCAGCAGCCCCGTTCGGGCTAGCGGGGCCTACAATGAGCAGTTCTTC.

This clonotype was recorded many times. J is TRBJ2-1 and V is TRBV5-1, with D possibly called TRBD1 or TRBD2 (5 bases each). The CDR3 length is 17 residues. The V end lost 0 bases, the J end lost 0 bases, and 13 bases lay between the germline ends. From germline, CDR1 is SGHRS and CDR2 YFSETQ. The CDR3 DNA is TGCGCCAGCAGCTTGGGCTCGGGACCGCTCTCCTACAATGAGCAGTTCTTC. Translation gives CASSLGSGPLSYNEQFF.

The V and J genes are TRBV12-3 or TRBV12-4 and TRBJ2-1; D perhaps matches TRBD1 (6 bases). Trimming left V 5 bases short and J 12 bases short, with 20 bases between. The CDR3 has 14 amino acids. The CDR3 sequence: CASSLVITGTGQFF. The CDR3 nucleotides are TGTGCCAGCAGTCTGGTAATTACAGGGACCGGGCAGTTCTTC.

The chain combines TRBV20-1 with TRBJ1-1; D gene unclear. This CDR3 spans 13 amino acids. The V end was cut by 8 bases, the J end by 2 bases, with 15 bases between. Germline-derived CDR1 and CDR2 are DFQATT and SNEGSKA (reference sequence). CDR3 loop: CSSDRHLNTEAFF. CDR3 bases: TGCAGTTCGGACCGCCACCTTAACACTGAAGCTTTCTTT.

The chain combines TRBV3-1 with TRBJ1-2; D not certain. V was trimmed by 4 bases and J by 8 bases, leaving 14 bases between them. This CDR3 has 13 residues. Germline V gene sequence: CDR1 LGHDT, CDR2 YNNKEL (reference sequence). As DNA, the CDR3 is TGTGCCAGCAGCCTCACAGAAATGGGGGGCTACACCTTC. It encodes CASSLTEMGGYTF.

The chain has TRBV12-3 or TRBV12-4 and TRBJ2-5, with unresolved D. V lost 2 bases, J lost 4 bases, and 11 bases lay in between. The CDR3 is 14 residues long. This CDR3 reads CASSLLAARETQYF. The CDR3 coding sequence is TGTGCCAGCAGTTTATTGGCGGCGAGAGAGACCCAGTACTTC.

V is TRBV20-1 and J is TRBJ1-1; D not resolved. Trimming removed 5 bases from V and 3 bases from J, with 10 bases in between. Germline V CDR1 and CDR2: DFQATT, SNEGSKA (reference sequence). The CDR3 length is 12 residues. CDR3 bases: TGCAGTGCTGTCCCTTGGGACACTGAAGCTTTCTTT. Translation gives CSAVPWDTEAFF.

This clonotype showed up many times. The rearrangement uses TRBV12-3 or TRBV12-4 and TRBJ2-7; D is perhaps TRBD1 (6 bases). The CDR3 sequence is 17 residues long. The V end lost 3 bases, the J end lost 6 bases, and 24 bases lay between the germline ends. The CDR3 nucleotides are TGTGCCAGCAGTTTTCGGCAGGGGAACTCCGGTAGGTCCGAGCAGTACTTC. Its translation is CASSFRQGNSGRSEQYF.

This clonotype has more than one count but fewer than ten. This sequence joins TRBV7-6 and TRBJ2-7, with TRBD1 matching 8 bases. Germline trimming cut 6 bases from V and 2 bases from J; bases unmatched to any gene: 9. There are 15 residues in the CDR3. Germline assignment: CDR1 SGHVS and CDR2 FNYEAQ. CDR3 in DNA: TGTGCCAGCAGATCGAGACAGGGGTTCCCCTACGAGCAGTACTTC. Translated, it gives CASRSRQGFPYEQYF.